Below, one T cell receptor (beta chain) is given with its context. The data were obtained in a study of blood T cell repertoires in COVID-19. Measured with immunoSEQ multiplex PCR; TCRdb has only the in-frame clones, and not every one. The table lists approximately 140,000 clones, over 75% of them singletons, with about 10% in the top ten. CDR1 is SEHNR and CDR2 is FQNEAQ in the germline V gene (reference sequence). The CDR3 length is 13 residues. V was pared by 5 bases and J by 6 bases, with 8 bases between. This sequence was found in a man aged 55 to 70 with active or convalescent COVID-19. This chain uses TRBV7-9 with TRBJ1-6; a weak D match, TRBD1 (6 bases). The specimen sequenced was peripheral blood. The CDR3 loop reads CASSLQGNSPLHF. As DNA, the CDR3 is TGTGCCAGCAGCCTACAGGGTAATTCACCCCTCCACTTT.